A single sample is the source of the 8 T cell receptor beta chains below, sequenced in a study of beta chain features in type 1 diabetes. Since all of the isolated RNA was reverse transcribed, expressed TCRB transcripts were what got sequenced. This table comes from immunoSEQ multiplex PCR, and its TCRdb copy is limited to in-frame clones, with some not included. Of 860,000 or so clones listed, about 17% are singletons. The sequenced material came from naive CD4+ T cells from blood. The receptors stem from a woman under 30 in good health.

The chain recombines TRBV19 with TRBJ2-1; 9 nucleotides agree with TRBD1. The V segment lost 3 bases and the J segment 8 bases; nucleotides outside the gene matches: 11. This CDR3 spans 16 amino acids. CDR1 is LNHDA, CDR2 SQIVND, per germline (reference sequence). CDR3: CASSMRGRDRDHEQFF. The CDR3 DNA reads TGTGCCAGTAGTATGCGGGGTCGGGACAGGGACCATGAGCAGTTCTTC. The full variable domain, completed using reference TRBV19 and TRBJ2-1, is DGGITQSPKYLFRKEGQNVTLSCEQNLNHDAMYWYRQDPGQGLRLIYYSQIVNDFQKGDIAEGYSVSREKKESFPLTVTSAQKNPTAFYLCASSMRGRDRDHEQFFGPGTRLTVL.

Only a few counts were recorded for this clone. The V gene is TRBV10-1, the J gene TRBJ2-3, with D perhaps matching TRBD1 or TRBD2 (5 bases each). Germline values: CDR1 WNHNN, CDR2 SYGVQD (reference sequence). The CDR3 contains 13 residues. Trimming took off 6 bases at V and 2 bases at J, with 9 bases between the two ends. CDR3 loop: CASSPGTTDTQYF. The CDR3, as DNA: TGCGCCAGCAGCCCCGGGACCACAGATACGCAGTATTTT.

This clone was seen a few times. V is TRBV19 and J is TRBJ2-3; 10 bases match TRBD2. J lost 2 bases, V lost 8 bases, and 7 bases had no gene match. CDR3 size: 15 residues. Germline V lookup: CDR1 LNHDA, CDR2 SQIVND (reference sequence). This CDR3 is CASSRTSGNTDTQYF. The CDR3 DNA is TGTGCCAGTTCCCGGACTAGCGGAAACACAGATACGCAGTATTTT.

As concerns this clone: A junction boundary mismatches the germline segment, possibly from a read error. V gene TRBV7-9 combines with J gene TRBJ2-7; D gene ambiguous. The CDR3 has 13 residues. Germline values: CDR1 SEHNR, CDR2 FQNEAQ (reference sequence). The CDR3: CASSQRRIGEQYF. CDR3 nucleotides: TGCGCCAGCAGCCAACGCAGAATCGGAGAGCAGTACTTC.

A word on this clone: Other DNA sequences in this specimen translate into the identical CDR3. The CDR3 DNA reads TGTGCCAGCAGCTTCAGCTACGAGCAGTACTTC. It translates to CASSFSYEQYF. This chain uses TRBV11-2 with TRBJ2-7, with no clear D. Trimming pared 3 bases from V and 3 bases from J, leaving 3 bases between. The CDR3 length is 11 residues. The V gene's germline CDR1 is SGHAT and CDR2 FQNNGV.

The CDR3 loop reads CAIRGQTGNNEQFF. For the CDR3, the DNA is TGTGCCATCAGAGGACAGACAGGGAACAATGAGCAGTTCTTC. This chain joins TRBV10-3 and TRBJ2-1; TRBD1 matches 7 bases. V dropped 6 bases and J dropped 5; count of bases not matched to a gene: 7. The germline gives CDR1 ENHRY, CDR2 SYGVKD. The CDR3 consists of 14 residues.

The chain joins TRBV7-3 to TRBJ2-1; maybe TRBD2 (6 bases). Germline V gene sequence: CDR1 SGHTA, CDR2 FQGTGA. This CDR3 is 14 amino acids long. V gave up 2 bases and J gave up 4 bases, with 9 bases separating them. The chain's CDR3 is CASSLRGTYNEQFF. DNA of the CDR3: TGTGCCAGCAGCTTACGGGGGACTTACAATGAGCAGTTCTTC.

The chain carries TRBV5-1 and TRBJ2-6; D is ambiguous. There are 15 residues in the CDR3. Germline V gene lookup returns CDR1 SGHRS and CDR2 YFSETQ. Trimming took off 0 bases at V and 4 bases at J, with 8 bases between the two ends. The CDR3 reads CASSLEEPGANVLTF. CDR3 DNA sequence: TGCGCCAGCAGCTTGGAGGAACCCGGGGCCAACGTCCTGACTTTC.